The T cell receptor beta chain under discussion was sequenced for a study of cytomegalovirus exposure and HLA in healthy donors (dated by TCRdb to 2016 to 2017). As for the study more broadly: An earlier analysis of about 530 of the donors reported 276 Gb of sequence data and 100 million to 120 million unique TCR beta sequences obtained from some 170 million T cells. Roughly 300 gigabases of sequencing data and 91 million or so unique TCR sequences made up an early release that covered around 640 HLA-typed donors. Of the roughly 400 genotyped donors, more than 75% were placed in the genetic ancestry cluster associated with self-reported Caucasian donors. The aim of the study was to test whether cataloging public T cell receptors could identify signatures of past pathogen exposure. Using immunosequencing, the study profiled T cell repertoires from some 670 subjects and related those repertoires to cytomegalovirus serostatus. A separate validation cohort of over 95 different subjects was used in addition to the roughly 700-subject first cohort. To predict cytomegalovirus infection status, the study combined high-throughput TCR immunosequencing, statistical association of individual TCRs with disease status, and machine learning. In a later analysis, previously published TCR beta repertoires from 666 donors were re-analyzed and high-resolution HLA genotyping was added so that TCR occurrence patterns could be studied. Rather than using new phenotypic data, the later analysis identified candidate immune exposures from TCR beta sequences and from how often those sequences occurred across donors. An earlier analysis of several hundred of the donors applied high-throughput TCR beta sequencing to assess whether each TCR beta V gene segment acted as functional or pseudogenic. Donor age, sex, ethnicity and CMV serostatus were compiled together with the repertoire data. A later genetic analysis took genome-wide SNP genotypes for 398 of the 666 donors and used that subset as a discovery cohort. All discovery cohort repertoires had been generated using a single sequencing platform. HLA typing included class I and class II loci at four-digit resolution. Typing coverage varied by locus: roughly 620-640 donors for A, B, C, DRB1 and DQB1; approximately 500 for DQA1; approximately 570 for DPA1; 400 to 480 for DPB1. About 5 DR-DQ haplotypes were handled as single units for association and clustering, since linkage in the cohort was strong. Among roughly 400 genotyped donors of the cohort, an average of around 250,000 unique TCR beta nucleotide sequences was sequenced per donor, of which about 18% were non-productive. The paper's findings and limits, for the study overall: A cluster of highly shared sequence variants was judged likely to be a technical artifact of the sequencing pipeline. A later analysis reported that several top co-occurrence clusters appeared linked to parvovirus B19, influenza, CMV and Epstein-Barr virus. According to a later analysis, most CMV-associated TCR beta chains appeared to be HLA-restricted, and the HLA associations seemed to be driven largely by CMV exposure. According to a later genetic analysis, donors in an Asian-associated ancestry cluster had fewer N-insertions in productive TCRs than the approximately 700-donor mean. Roughly uniform sequencing depth across donors was assumed in presence/absence analyses, although this assumption may not hold. CMV serostatus was the only immune exposure information available for the cohort. The authors suggested that the approach could potentially be extended to other disease states and immunological phenotypes. HLA typing was unavailable for some donors at each locus, so association tests used only the typed subset. Linkage disequilibrium might explain the correlated functional status among segregating V segments, but an unknown experimental factor could not be ruled out. Assigning TCR associations to individual alleles was difficult when HLA alleles, especially DR and DQ, strongly co-occurred. Because the 87-base-pair reads could not distinguish some IMGT-functional V segments, including TRBV6-2 and TRBV6-3, those segments were excluded. In an earlier analysis of 587 of the donors, most TCR beta V segments were observed in productive rearrangements about 87% or about 30% of the time, broadly matching IMGT annotations. The study gave a list of some 150 TCR beta chains associated with cytomegalovirus. A further reported finding was that TCR beta sequences accurately predicted the HLA-A and HLA-B alleles for most subjects in the first cohort. According to a later analysis, TCR association rates differed among HLA loci, with DRB1 alleles showing the most associated TCRs and HLA-C alleles showing the fewest. The classifier was reported to diagnose cytomegalovirus status with high specificity and sensitivity in both the original and validation cohorts. A later genetic analysis associated a missense DCLRE1C variant with V-gene and J-gene trimming of TCR beta chains, and an independent cohort replicated the association. Across donors, most TCR sequences were observed very rarely, whereas some public TCRs were present in many individuals. Only TCR beta chains were sequenced in this cohort, and the absence of alpha or paired-chain data limited detectable features. A later analysis associated 16,951 TCR beta sequences with specific HLA alleles at a false discovery rate of 0.05. Over 15 rarely observed V segments, including chromosome 9 orphons, were excluded from the earlier analysis of almost 600 of the donors because counts were too low. A few of the identified cytomegalovirus-associated TCR beta chains were confirmed in vitro to be specific for cytomegalovirus antigens. A later analysis found that HLA-associated TCR beta chains were more clonally expanded and had lower generation probabilities than equally common non-associated chains.

CDR1 and CDR2, per the germline V gene, are SGHRS and YFSETQ. Trimming leaves V shorter by 4 bases and J shorter by 3 bases, with the junction holding 5 bases beyond the gene matches. CDR3 length: 15 amino acids, cysteine to phenylalanine. Only CDR3 DNA remains: 45 bases, in frame from the first base. This clone was counted a few times. The antigen it recognizes is unknown. No much larger clonotype is one base removed from it; base qualities were not supplied. The library was prepared using the immunoSEQ multiplex PCR assay. A mixture of 60 forward primers for TCR Vbeta segments and 13 reverse primers for TCR Jbeta segments was used in the multiplex PCR. A multiplex PCR assay on genomic DNA amplified the CDR3 region of rearranged TCR beta genes. The Illumina HiSeq System was used to sequence the amplified TCR beta libraries as 87-base-pair reads. The study's processing was this. In a later analysis, some 80 million unique TCR beta chains were counted across the 500 to 850 repertoires, and around 10 million of these chains were shared by at least two donors. To remove PCR and sequencing errors, raw reads were error-corrected and collapsed into unique sequences using a nearest-neighbor algorithm that merged closely related sequences. CDR3 sequences were aligned to IMGT reference sequences to assign V, D and J gene segments. For a sequence to be retained, at least a six-nucleotide match to both a V gene segment and a J gene segment was required. Rearrangements were classified as productive when the CDR3 lacked stop codons and remained in frame with V and J, and all other rearrangements were classified as non-productive. CDR3 was defined by IMGT convention, running from the second conserved V-encoded cysteine to the conserved J-encoded phenylalanine. Sequences without an unambiguous match to a single V gene segment were excluded from the earlier analysis of 500 to 700 of the donors. In an earlier analysis of approximately 500 of the donors, a V segment was called functional when productive rearrangements were above 56.7%, and segregating when the standard deviation between donors exceeded 5%. A statistical classification framework was built for diagnosing cytomegalovirus status from the catalog of TCR beta chain sequences. In a later analysis, TCR nucleotide sequences were compared against IMGT/GENE-DB human TR gene sequences so that V and J genes could be assigned. In a later analysis, CDR3 sequences and most-parsimonious VDJ recombination scenarios were assigned using the TCRdist pipeline. A later analysis defined each TCR beta chain by its CDR3 amino acid sequence plus V-gene family, and excluded reads lacking a unique V-gene family. A later analysis removed 500 to 650 highly shared, low-generation-probability nucleotide sequences to deal with suspected cross-contamination and a sequencing artifact. In a later analysis, a clonal expansion index for each public chain was calculated from normalized within-repertoire ranks of inferred template counts. In a later analysis, generation probabilities were computed using a VDJ recombination model fitted to out-of-frame rearrangements, and the results were checked against IGoR. Hypergeometric tests were used in a later analysis to score TCR-TCR, TCR-HLA and TCR-CMV co-occurrence, with a repertoire-size bias correction applied to the TCR pairs. False discovery rates were estimated in a later analysis by permuting HLA or CMV assignments 20 times. In a later analysis, co-occurring TCRs were grouped using DBSCAN, with TCRdist sequence similarity added in when clustering inside HLA-allele-positive subsets. Repertoires with fewer than 30,000 or more than 120,000 public chains were left out of co-occurrence clustering, as were a few repertoires with anomalous nucleotide sharing. TCRdb carries this immuneACCESS record with in-frame sequences only. Its versions omit some clonotypes, under half of them owing to an unresolved V gene in the studies checked, with the rest unexplained. V and J calls and clone size are given by that table; D and trimming were obtained from the DNA. This sample has approximately 180,000 clones in its table, and approximately 70% of those were observed once. The ten largest clones represent 1.5% to 2% of the sample.

The cohort consisted of 670 or so healthy bone marrow donors. Cohort members were all nominally healthy when sampled, although unrecorded immune exposures were likely present. The donor tested CMV seronegative, placing the donor among the approximately 360 seronegative members of the cohort. Every donor gave a peripheral blood sample, and the peripheral blood mononuclear cells from that sample were used for TCR beta sequencing. The Qiagen DNeasy Blood Extraction Kit was used to extract genomic DNA from the blood cell samples. The chain is encoded by TRBV5-1 joined to TRBJ2-3, with 10 middle bases fitting TRBD1. The sequenced sample consisted of PBMCs. This receptor was identified in a woman aged 25-40 years in good health and CMV-seronegative. The CDR3 sequence is CASSNRTGGTDTQYF. In nucleotide form, the sequence is TGCGCCAGCAGCAACAGGACAGGGGGTACAGATACGCAGTATTTT.